This T cell receptor beta chain is from a study of OX40 agonist ivuxolimab in advanced cancers. Regarding the complete study: Ivuxolimab was a fully human IgG2 agonistic monoclonal antibody targeting the costimulatory receptor OX40 (CD134). Intravenous ivuxolimab was administered to patients every 2 weeks at six dose levels: 0.01, 0.1, 0.3, 1.5, 3 and 10 mg/kg. Of the 52 patients in dose escalation, about 20 had hepatocellular carcinoma, some 15 had melanoma, 9 had renal cell carcinoma and 9 had head and neck cancer. In the dose-escalation cohort, around 80% of patients were male, and the mean age was 60 years with a range of roughly 20 to 80. Patients were allowed to have had prior anti-PD-1, anti-PD-L1 or anti-CTLA-4 therapy, and around 37% of the dose-escalation patients had previously received checkpoint inhibitors. Partial responses occurred in three dose-escalation patients: two with cutaneous melanoma and one with hepatocellular carcinoma. The purpose of peripheral TCRbeta sequencing was to test whether ivuxolimab changed TCR sequence diversity and led to clonal T-cell expansion. The paper reports the monotherapy dose-escalation portion (N of about 47 patients) of the phase I ivuxolimab trial.

This clone was counted once. Its antigen has not been determined. Qualities for individual bases were not recorded, and no much larger clone is one base off. V sheds 1 base and J sheds 4 bases, leaving 17 bases between their ends. The CDR3 numbers 17 residues from cysteine through phenylalanine. Just the 51-base CDR3 DNA is kept, in frame starting at base 1. CDR1 and CDR2 are drawn from the germline V gene: SGHDN, FVKESK. Genomic DNA was isolated from the sorted cells so that the TCRbeta CDR3 region could be sequenced. TCRbeta CDR3 regions were sequenced using the immunoSEQ Assay. The immuneACCESS repertoire file appears here via TCRdb, limited to in-frame rearrangements. These files lack a portion of the clones; in checked studies, under half of the deficit traces to unresolved V genes, and the cause of the others is not known. In all, the sample holds 70,000 to 95,000 clones, and 80% to 90% of those were seen once. The top ten constitute about 0.5% of the sample.

Overall study results and their limits: In the 0.1-3.0 mg/kg groups, partial responders had among the lowest normalized peripheral clonal expansion, particularly in CD8+ T cells. At doses of 0.1 to 3.0 mg/kg, clonal expansion of both CD4+ and CD8+ T cells in blood was seen between baseline and week 6. After ivuxolimab, more expanded clones were found on average in CD8+ T cells than in CD4+ T cells. Low levels of normalized T-cell clonal expansion were also seen in some patients who did not respond. Antigen specificity was not determined for the clonally expanded peripheral T cells.

The trial excluded patients who had a history of autoimmune disease or who were on systemic immunosuppression. Peripheral blood for TCR sequencing was collected from all dose cohorts at baseline, on cycle 4 day 1, and on cycle 7 day 1. The samples were drawn from a first-in-human, open-label, multicenter phase I dose-escalation trial of ivuxolimab. Adults with locally advanced or metastatic melanoma, renal cell, hepatocellular, or head and neck squamous cell carcinoma were enrolled in the trial. Before TCR sequencing, CD4+ T cells and CD8+ T cells from peripheral blood were sorted into separate populations.

The specimen was CD4+ or CD8+ T cells sorted from blood, collected in a trial of the OX40 agonist ivuxolimab. The rearrangement joined TRBV14 to TRBJ2-1, and TRBD2 may be the D gene, going by 6 matching bases. This clonotype was sampled from an adult with an advanced solid tumor such as melanoma, head and neck, liver or kidney cancer. The sequenced DNA: TGTGCCAGCAGCCAAGTAGGGCGGGGAGGTTGGTACAATGAGCAGTTCTTC. Its protein is CASSQVGRGGWYNEQFF.